This entry lists 30 T cell receptor beta chains sequenced from one sample in a study of control samples from healthy donors and cancer patients. Only in-frame clones appear in the TCRdb table, and some are missing; sequencing was by immunoSEQ multiplex PCR. The sample includes more than 15,000 clones, about four fifths of them seen just once. Specimen: PBMCs. Receptors originate from a man at least 80 years old with head and neck cancer.

This clone came up a few times. This rearrangement joins TRBV4-1 to TRBJ2-1, with TRBD2 matching 11 bases. Losses at the gene ends were 4 bases for V and 8 bases for J; bases not matched to a gene: 7. The CDR3 is 15 residues long. Germline V CDR1 and CDR2: MGHRA, YSYEKL. The DNA for the CDR3 is TGCGCCAGCAGCCGAACCCTAGCGGGGGGCGATGAGCAGTTCTTC. Protein sequence: CASSRTLAGGDEQFF.

The gene calls are TRBV9 and TRBJ1-1; 7 bases line up with TRBD1. Germline values: CDR1 SGDLS, CDR2 YYNGEE. CDR3 length: 14 residues. The V and J ends lost 4 bases and 8 bases, in that order; junction bases with no gene match: 11. In DNA, the CDR3 is TGTGCCAGCAGCCCGACGACAGGGCCAATGGAAGCTTTCTTT. The encoded protein is CASSPTTGPMEAFF. The full variable domain, completed using reference TRBV9 and TRBJ1-1, is DSGVTQTPKHLITATGQRVTLRCSPRSGDLSVYWYQQSLDQGLQFLIQYYNGEERAKGNILERFSAQQFPDLHSELNLSSLELGDSALYFCASSPTTGPMEAFFGQGTRLTVV.

This clone was seen more than once but under ten times. V gene TRBV4-2 combines with J gene TRBJ2-7; weak D call: TRBD2 (6 bases). The CDR3 totals 14 residues. Deletions cut 2 bases from V and 4 bases from J, with 12 bases between. Germline-derived CDR1 and CDR2 are LGHNA and YNFKEQ. CDR3 loop: CASSQRGGSYEQYF. The CDR3 region has the DNA TGTGCCAGCAGCCAACGAGGAGGGTCTTACGAGCAGTACTTC.

The chain employs TRBV9 and TRBJ2-5; D not certain. The ends were cut back, 5 bases at V and 1 base at J, with 9 bases in the middle. Germline lookup yields CDR1 SGDLS and CDR2 YYNGEE. This CDR3 is 13 amino acids long. The CDR3 region has the DNA TGTGCCAGCAGTCTTTCGGCCCAAGAGACCCAGTACTTC. It encodes CASSLSAQETQYF. The variable domain in full, completed from reference TRBV9 and TRBJ2-5, reads DSGVTQTPKHLITATGQRVTLRCSPRSGDLSVYWYQQSLDQGLQFLIQYYNGEERAKGNILERFSAQQFPDLHSELNLSSLELGDSALYFCASSLSAQETQYFGPGTRLLVL.

This chain links TRBV5-1 with TRBJ2-5; 12 bases are shared with TRBD1. The ends lost 2 bases at V and 5 bases at J; junction bases unmatched: 16. Germline V lookup: CDR1 SGHRS, CDR2 YFSETQ. The CDR3 has 19 residues. For the CDR3, the DNA is TGCGCCAGCAGCTTTGGCCCCACCGGGACAGGGGGCACGGGGGAGACCCAGTACTTC. Translating gives CASSFGPTGTGGTGETQYF.

This chain links TRBV5-1 with TRBJ1-2; D possibly corresponds to TRBD1 (5 bases). Germline lookup yields CDR1 SGHRS and CDR2 YFSETQ. This CDR3 is built from 14 residues. V dropped 2 bases and J dropped 4 bases, with 12 bases sitting between them. The CDR3 bases are TGCGCCAGCAGCTTTACTAGGGGAAGCTATGGCTACACCTTC. Encoded protein: CASSFTRGSYGYTF.

The chain combines TRBV5-4 with TRBJ2-2; 10 nucleotides match TRBD1. The CDR3 is 16 residues long. Germline loops: CDR1 SGHNT, CDR2 YYREEE (reference sequence). V shed 2 bases and J 5 bases; nucleotides not matched to a gene: 6. CDR3 DNA: TGTGCCAGCAGCTTTCCCGGGACAGGGGATACCGGGGAGCTGTTTTTT. Translation: CASSFPGTGDTGELFF.

This clone was seen only a few times. V and J are TRBV2 and TRBJ2-5, with a tentative D call TRBD2 (5 bases). Germline-derived CDR1 and CDR2 are SNHLY and FYNNEI. V was cut by 7 bases and J by 5 bases, with 11 bases left in between. This CDR3 contains 12 residues. CDR3 coding DNA: TGTGCCAGCACGGAGGAAGGGGAGACCCAGTACTTC. It is translated as CASTEEGETQYF. The variable domain in full, with the rest retrieved from reference TRBV2 and TRBJ2-5, is EPEVTQTPSHQVTQMGQEVILRCVPISNHLYFYWYRQILGQKVEFLVSFYNNEISEKSEIFDDQFSVERPDGSNFTLKIRSTKLEDSAMYFCASTEEGETQYFGPGTRLLVL.

This CDR3 reads CASSPNGDRGAFF. DNA for the CDR3: TGTGCCAGCAGCCCTAACGGGGACAGGGGGGCTTTCTTT. The chain carries TRBV7-2 and TRBJ1-1; 11 bases agree with TRBD1. CDR1 SGHTA and CDR2 FQGNSA come from the germline V gene. The CDR3 is 13 residues long. V gave up 5 bases and J gave up 11 bases; unmatched junction bases: 7. The variable domain in full, completed from reference TRBV7-2 and TRBJ1-1, reads GAGVSQSPSNKVTEKGKDVELRCDPISGHTALYWYRQSLGQGLEFLIYFQGNSAPDKSGLPSDRFSAERTGGSVSTLTIQRTQQEDSAVYLCASSPNGDRGAFFGQGTRLTVV.

This clone has just one count. CDR3 DNA: TGTGCCAGCAGCTTGGAGTTGGGGGGAGGTTCCTACGAGCAGTACTTC. Protein sequence: CASSLELGGGSYEQYF. The V call is TRBV5-4, the J call TRBJ2-7; TRBD2 might be the D (6 bases). Germline values: CDR1 SGHNT, CDR2 YYREEE (reference sequence). V lost 0 bases, J lost 1 base, and 14 bases lay in between. The CDR3 is made up of 16 amino acids.

The genes are TRBV19 and TRBJ2-5; TRBD2 aligns across 8 bases. Germline CDR1 and CDR2: LNHDA and SQIVND (reference sequence). The CDR3 has 13 residues. V shed 6 bases and J 7 bases; nucleotides not matched to a gene: 7. CDR3 region: CASSGGAGGTQYF. The DNA for the CDR3 is TGTGCCAGTAGCGGGGGGGCCGGAGGGACCCAGTACTTC.

This clone was seen a single time. The chain uses TRBV5-4 and TRBJ2-5; no definite D call. The CDR3 is made up of 14 amino acids. From germline, CDR1 is SGHNT and CDR2 YYREEE (reference sequence). V lost 1 base and J lost 2, with 9 bases in between. CDR3 sequence (DNA): TGTGCCAGCAGCTTGCCGGGCAGTCAAGAGACCCAGTACTTC. Translated, it gives CASSLPGSQETQYF.

This clone was detected a few times. The chain uses TRBV29-1 and TRBJ2-7; 10 bases line up with TRBD1. Germline CDR1 and CDR2: SQVTM and ANQGSEA. The V gene end was trimmed by 6 bases and the J gene end by 2 bases; junction bases not matched to a gene: 4. CDR3 length: 13 amino acids. Written as DNA, the CDR3 is TGCAGCGTCAGGACAGGGGGGCCCTACGAGCAGTACTTC. Protein product: CSVRTGGPYEQYF.

The chain recombines TRBV7-2 with TRBJ2-7; D remains ambiguous. This CDR3 is built from 14 residues. Trimming left V 0 bases short and J 3 bases short, with 9 bases between. Germline CDR1 and CDR2: SGHTA and FQGNSA. In nucleotides, the CDR3 is TGTGCCAGCAGCTTAGCGGGAACAATCTACGAGCAGTACTTC. It is translated as CASSLAGTIYEQYF. Supplemented by reference TRBV7-2 and TRBJ2-7, the full variable domain reads GAGVSQSPSNKVTEKGKDVELRCDPISGHTALYWYRQSLGQGLEFLIYFQGNSAPDKSGLPSDRFSAERTGGSVSTLTIQRTQQEDSAVYLCASSLAGTIYEQYFGPGTRLTVT.

V is TRBV7-8 and J is TRBJ2-3; D may match TRBD1 or TRBD2 (6 bases each). V lost 8 bases to trimming and J lost 0 bases, with 9 bases between them. CDR3 size: 13 residues. Germline CDR1 reads SGHVS; CDR2 reads FQNEAQ. Here the CDR3 reads CASGGPSTDTQYF. CDR3 sequence (DNA): TGTGCCAGCGGGGGGCCTAGCACAGATACGCAGTATTTT. Based on the CDR3 plus reference TRBV7-8 and TRBJ2-3, the full variable domain is GAGVSQSPRYKVAKRGQDVALRCDPISGHVSLFWYQQALGQGPEFLTYFQNEAQLDKSGLPSDRFFAERPEGSVSTLKIQRTQQEDSAVYLCASGGPSTDTQYFGPGTRLTVL.

This chain connects TRBV18 to TRBJ2-6; D possibly uses TRBD1 or TRBD2 (6 bases each). The CDR3 runs to 14 residues. Trimming stripped 8 bases from V and 2 bases from J, with 10 bases between. Germline CDR1 and CDR2: KGHSH and LQKENI. CDR3: CASLGGAGANVLTF. CDR3 in DNA: TGTGCCAGCCTCGGGGGCGCTGGGGCCAACGTCCTGACTTTC.

The chain recombines TRBV28 with TRBJ2-7; TRBD1 matches 8 bases. The CDR3 consists of 16 residues. Germline V gives CDR1 MDHEN, CDR2 SYDVKM. J lost 0 bases, V lost 6 bases, and 10 bases had no gene match. The CDR3 DNA reads as TGTGCCAGCAGCCCTACCGGGACAGGCAGCTCCTACGAGCAGTACTTC. Protein product: CASSPTGTGSSYEQYF.

The count of this clone is one. The V call is TRBV7-8, the J call TRBJ2-7; D is unclear. Trimming cost V 5 bases and J 1 base, with 6 bases left between them. Germline loops: CDR1 SGHVS, CDR2 FQNEAQ. The CDR3 length is 12 residues. The CDR3 here is CASSPQSYEQYF. CDR3 sequence (DNA): TGTGCCAGCAGCCCCCAATCCTACGAGCAGTACTTC.

The chain recombines TRBV7-9 with TRBJ1-2; D gene unclear. Germline values: CDR1 SEHNR, CDR2 FQNEAQ (reference sequence). V was clipped by 2 bases and J by 8 bases, with 15 bases between them. The CDR3 extends over 14 amino acids. CDR3 sequence reads: CASSLLVGSGGYTF. As DNA, the CDR3 is TGTGCCAGCAGCTTATTGGTAGGGAGCGGGGGCTACACCTTC.

The genes are TRBV7-2 and TRBJ2-2, with a weak D call TRBD1 (5 bases). The length of the CDR3 is 15 residues. Trimming pared 5 bases from V and 5 bases from J, leaving 15 bases between. Germline assignment: CDR1 SGHTA and CDR2 FQGNSA. CDR3 DNA: TGTGCCAGCAGCCTAACCCGACAGTCGACCGGGGAGCTGTTTTTT. Translating gives CASSLTRQSTGELFF.

This clone was observed once. The chain combines TRBV10-2 with TRBJ2-5; D possibly corresponds to TRBD2 (6 bases). CDR1 WSHSY and CDR2 SAAADI come from the germline V gene. This CDR3 is 13 amino acids long. With 6 bases removed from V and 1 base from J, the gap between germline ends came to 9 bases. CDR3 sequence reads: CASSPGSQETQYF. The CDR3 DNA reads as TGCGCCAGCAGCCCCGGGAGCCAAGAGACCCAGTACTTC.

The rearrangement joins TRBV6-5 to TRBJ1-2; D may be TRBD1 (6 bases). The length of the CDR3 is 14 residues. In germline, CDR1 is MNHEY, CDR2 SVGAGI. V shed 6 bases and J shed 4 bases, with 15 bases lying between them. CDR3 protein: CASRDGGQVYGYTF. The CDR3 DNA follows: TGTGCCAGCAGGGACGGGGGGCAAGTCTATGGCTACACCTTC.

This chain joins TRBV13 and TRBJ1-5; the D is unclear. Trimming left V 1 base short and J 7 bases short, with 5 bases between. Germline V gene lookup returns CDR1 PRHDT and CDR2 FYEKMQ (reference sequence). The CDR3 consists of 12 residues. The CDR3 bases are TGTGCCAGCAGCTTAGAGGGCCAGCCCCAGCATTTT. Protein: CASSLEGQPQHF.

This chain connects TRBV4-3 to TRBJ2-2; D is unresolved. Looked up from germline, CDR1 is LGHNA and CDR2 is YSLEER. The CDR3 runs to 13 residues. The V end was cut by 4 bases, the J end by 6 bases, with 9 bases between. CDR3 sequence (DNA): TGCGCCAGCAGCCCCCCCGGGTCCGGGGAGCTGTTTTTT. Encoded protein: CASSPPGSGELFF.

The chain uses TRBV9 and TRBJ2-2; 10 bases align to TRBD2. The CDR3 runs to 18 residues. After removal of 3 bases from V and 2 bases from J, the junction contained 10 bases not matched to a gene. In germline, CDR1 is SGDLS, CDR2 YYNGEE. CDR3 in DNA: TGTGCCAGCAGCGGGTTCAGGACTAGCGGCTTAAACACCGGGGAGCTGTTTTTT. This gives the protein CASSGFRTSGLNTGELFF.

The rearrangement uses TRBV19 and TRBJ2-1, with 12 bases lining up with TRBD1. Germline V gene data show CDR1 as LNHDA and CDR2 as SQIVND (reference sequence). This CDR3 is built from 16 residues. The J segment lost 7 bases and the V segment lost 2 bases, leaving 6 bases of the junction unmatched. This chain's CDR3 is CASSITRDRGLNEQFF. The CDR3 DNA follows: TGTGCCAGTAGTATAACCCGGGACAGGGGGCTAAATGAGCAGTTCTTC.

This clone showed up just once. This chain links TRBV27 with TRBJ2-7; a weak D match, TRBD1 (6 bases). Germline V gene data show CDR1 as MNHEY and CDR2 as SMNVEV (reference sequence). The V end lost 3 bases, the J end lost 2 bases, and 11 bases lay between the germline ends. CDR3 length equals 14 residues. The CDR3 region has the DNA TGTGCCAGCAGTTTCGGGGACACCACCTACGAGCAGTACTTC. Translating it yields CASSFGDTTYEQYF.

The gene calls are TRBV20-1 and TRBJ2-7; maybe TRBD2 (6 bases). Germline V gene data show CDR1 as DFQATT and CDR2 as SNEGSKA (reference sequence). The CDR3 contains 11 residues. The V and J ends lost 7 bases and 3 bases respectively, with 10 bases between them. CDR3 sequence: CSVTGSYEQYF. DNA of the CDR3: TGCAGTGTTACCGGGAGCTACGAGCAGTACTTC.

This clone turned up a few times. The rearrangement uses TRBV12-3 or TRBV12-4 and TRBJ2-5; D ambiguous. Trimming took off 2 bases at V and 5 bases at J, with 9 bases between the two ends. The CDR3 covers 13 residues. This chain's CDR3 is CASSLYAFETQYF. The CDR3 bases are TGTGCCAGCAGTTTATACGCCTTTGAGACCCAGTACTTC.

This clone has a handful of counts. The CDR3 protein is CASSQTLNYGYTF. The CDR3 region has the DNA TGTGCCAGCAGCCAGACACTAAACTATGGCTACACCTTC. This sequence joins TRBV2 and TRBJ1-2; D gene uncertain. CDR3 length: 13 residues. Per the germline V gene, CDR1 is SNHLY and CDR2 is FYNNEI. The V end was cut by 6 bases, the J end by 2 bases, with 10 bases between.